Following are 7 T cell receptor beta chains from one sample sequenced in a study of beta chain features in type 1 diabetes. The sequenced template was cDNA made from the entire isolated RNA. The assay was immunoSEQ multiplex PCR, and TCRdb's table has in-frame clones only and misses some. The top ten clones hold around 0.03% of a sample with roughly 240,000 clones, roughly an eighth of them seen once. The sequenced material came from naive CD4+ T cells from blood. All receptors come from a woman aged 40 to 50 in good health.

The chain links TRBV7-2 to TRBJ2-5; maybe TRBD2 (5 bases). V was trimmed by 1 base and J by 7 bases, leaving 7 bases between them. In germline, CDR1 is SGHTA, CDR2 FQGNSA. The CDR3 is 12 amino acids. This chain's CDR3 is CASSLDGVTQYF. The CDR3, as DNA: TGTGCCAGCAGCTTAGACGGGGTGACCCAGTACTTC.

The genes are TRBV7-2 and TRBJ2-1, with D uncertain. This CDR3 has 15 amino acids. V lost 5 bases, J lost 3 bases, and 14 bases lay in between. Germline values: CDR1 SGHTA, CDR2 FQGNSA. The CDR3 sequence: CASSPRQFNYNEQFF. CDR3 nucleotide sequence: TGTGCCAGCAGCCCGAGGCAGTTTAACTACAATGAGCAGTTCTTC.

This clone appeared a few times. V gene TRBV2 combines with J gene TRBJ2-2; 7 bases are a match to TRBD1. Germline V gives CDR1 SNHLY, CDR2 FYNNEI. J lost 0 bases, V lost 4 bases, and 5 bases had no gene match. This CDR3 is built from 16 residues. The CDR3 DNA reads TGTGCCAGCAGTGTTTTAACAGGGGCGAACACCGGGGAGCTGTTTTTT. Translating gives CASSVLTGANTGELFF.

In its sample, this clone was seen a few times. The rearrangement uses TRBV7-6 and TRBJ1-1; D remains ambiguous. The CDR3 is 13 amino acids. Between the trimmed V and J ends, which lost 3 bases and 3 bases, there was a span of 8 bases. The germline gives CDR1 SGHVS, CDR2 FNYEAQ. For the CDR3, the DNA is TGTGCCAGCAGCTTCCTGGGCGACACTGAAGCTTTCTTT. It codes for CASSFLGDTEAFF.

This clone was observed a few times. This chain connects TRBV9 to TRBJ2-7; tentative D call: TRBD1 (5 bases). V was shortened by 0 bases and J by 4 bases, with 14 bases between the two germline ends. CDR3 length equals 15 residues. CDR1 and CDR2 from the germline V gene are SGDLS and YYNGEE. CDR3 sequence (DNA): TGTGCCAGCAGCGTAGGGGGCCGACTGGAATACGAGCAGTACTTC. Its protein product is CASSVGGRLEYEQYF.

This clone was counted a few times. This sequence joins TRBV6-6 and TRBJ2-7; 8 bases match TRBD2. The V gene's germline CDR1 is MNHNY and CDR2 SVGAGI (reference sequence). The CDR3 extends over 14 amino acids. Trimming at V came to 2 bases and at J to 5 bases, leaving 5 bases not matched to a gene. CDR3 sequence (DNA): TGTGCCAGCAGTTACGGCGGGGGACTAGACGAGCAGTACTTC. Residues: CASSYGGGLDEQYF.

This clone was observed a few times. This chain uses TRBV11-2 with TRBJ2-5, with 9 bases aligning to TRBD2. This CDR3 comprises 17 residues. The V gene end was trimmed by 5 bases and the J gene end by 3 bases; junction bases not matched to a gene: 13. The germline gives CDR1 SGHAT, CDR2 FQNNGV. CDR3 sequence reads: CASSPFGAAGGKETQYF. The CDR3 DNA is TGTGCCAGCAGCCCCTTCGGGGCAGCGGGGGGCAAAGAGACCCAGTACTTC.